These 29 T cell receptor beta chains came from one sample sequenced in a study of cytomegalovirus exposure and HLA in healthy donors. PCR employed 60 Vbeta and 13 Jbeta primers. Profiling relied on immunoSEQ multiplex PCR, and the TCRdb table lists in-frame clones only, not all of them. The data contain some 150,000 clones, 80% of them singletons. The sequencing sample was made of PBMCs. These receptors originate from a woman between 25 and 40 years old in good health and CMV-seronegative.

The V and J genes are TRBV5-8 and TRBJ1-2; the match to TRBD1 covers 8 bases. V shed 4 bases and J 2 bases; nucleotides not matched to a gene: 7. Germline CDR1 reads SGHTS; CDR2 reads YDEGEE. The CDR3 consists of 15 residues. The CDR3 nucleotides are TGTGCCAGCAGCCGGGACAGGCGAAACAACTATGGCTACACCTTC. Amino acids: CASSRDRRNNYGYTF.

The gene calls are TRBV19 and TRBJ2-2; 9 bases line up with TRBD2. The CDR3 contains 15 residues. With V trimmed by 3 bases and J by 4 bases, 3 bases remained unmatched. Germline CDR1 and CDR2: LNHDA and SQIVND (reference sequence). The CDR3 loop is CASSIRGRATGELFF. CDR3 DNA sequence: TGTGCCAGTAGTATTCGCGGGAGGGCCACCGGGGAGCTGTTTTTT.

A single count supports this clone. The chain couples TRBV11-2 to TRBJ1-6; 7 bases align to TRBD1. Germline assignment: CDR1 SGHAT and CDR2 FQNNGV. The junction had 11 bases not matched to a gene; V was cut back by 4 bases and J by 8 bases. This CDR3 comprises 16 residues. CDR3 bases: TGTGCCAGCAGCTCGCCGACAGGGCGAGTTGATTCACCCCTCCACTTT. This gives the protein CASSSPTGRVDSPLHF.

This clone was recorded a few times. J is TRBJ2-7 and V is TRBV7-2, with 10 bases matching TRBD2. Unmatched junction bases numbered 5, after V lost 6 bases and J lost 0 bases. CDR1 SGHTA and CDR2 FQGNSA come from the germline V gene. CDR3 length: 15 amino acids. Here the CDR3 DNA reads TGTGCCAGCAGACTACGACTAGCGGGCTCCTACGAGCAGTACTTC. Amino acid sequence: CASRLRLAGSYEQYF.

CDR3 loop: CASSLGRVNEQYF. CDR3 DNA: TGTGCCAGCAGCTTGGGCAGGGTTAACGAGCAGTACTTC. The chain links TRBV7-9 to TRBJ2-7; the D gene is possibly TRBD1 (5 bases). V lost 3 bases and J lost 5, with 11 bases in between. Germline CDR1 SEHNR, CDR2 FQNEAQ (reference sequence). CDR3 length equals 13 residues.

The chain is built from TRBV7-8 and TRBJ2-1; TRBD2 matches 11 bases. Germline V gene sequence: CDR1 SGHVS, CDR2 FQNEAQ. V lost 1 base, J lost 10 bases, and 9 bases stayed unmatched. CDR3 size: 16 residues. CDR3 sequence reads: CASSLGLAGSQGEQFF. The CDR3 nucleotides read TGTGCCAGCAGCTTAGGACTAGCGGGGTCCCAGGGCGAGCAGTTCTTC.

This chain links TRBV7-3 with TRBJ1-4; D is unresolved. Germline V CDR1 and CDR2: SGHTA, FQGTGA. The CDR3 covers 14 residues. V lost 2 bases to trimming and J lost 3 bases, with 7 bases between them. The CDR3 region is CASSLERANEKLFF. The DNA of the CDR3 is TGTGCCAGCAGCTTAGAGAGGGCTAATGAAAAACTGTTTTTT.

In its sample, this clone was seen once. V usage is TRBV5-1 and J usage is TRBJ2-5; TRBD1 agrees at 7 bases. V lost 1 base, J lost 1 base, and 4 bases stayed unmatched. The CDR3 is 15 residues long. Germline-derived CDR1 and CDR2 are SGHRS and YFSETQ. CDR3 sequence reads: CASSLRAGGQETQYF. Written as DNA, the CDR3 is TGCGCCAGCAGCTTGAGGGCAGGGGGCCAAGAGACCCAGTACTTC. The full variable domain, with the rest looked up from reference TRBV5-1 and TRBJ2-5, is KAGVTQTPRYLIKTRGQQVTLSCSPISGHRSVSWYQQTPGQGLQFLFEYFSETQRNKGNFPGRFSGRQFSNSRSEMNVSTLELGDSALYLCASSLRAGGQETQYFGPGTRLLVL.

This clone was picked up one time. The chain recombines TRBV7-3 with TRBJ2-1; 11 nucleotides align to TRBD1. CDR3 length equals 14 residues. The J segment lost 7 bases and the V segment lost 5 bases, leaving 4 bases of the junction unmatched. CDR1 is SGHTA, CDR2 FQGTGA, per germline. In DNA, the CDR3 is TGTGCCAGCAGCCCCCGGGACAGGGGGAATGAGCAGTTCTTC. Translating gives CASSPRDRGNEQFF.

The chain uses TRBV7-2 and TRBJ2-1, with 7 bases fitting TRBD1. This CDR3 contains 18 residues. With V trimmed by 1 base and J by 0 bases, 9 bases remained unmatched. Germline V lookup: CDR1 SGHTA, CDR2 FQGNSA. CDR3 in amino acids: CASSLDYGDRISYNEQFF. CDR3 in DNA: TGTGCCAGCAGCTTAGACTACGGGGACAGAATCTCCTACAATGAGCAGTTCTTC. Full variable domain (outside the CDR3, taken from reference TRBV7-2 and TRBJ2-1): GAGVSQSPSNKVTEKGKDVELRCDPISGHTALYWYRQSLGQGLEFLIYFQGNSAPDKSGLPSDRFSAERTGGSVSTLTIQRTQQEDSAVYLCASSLDYGDRISYNEQFFGPGTRLTVL.

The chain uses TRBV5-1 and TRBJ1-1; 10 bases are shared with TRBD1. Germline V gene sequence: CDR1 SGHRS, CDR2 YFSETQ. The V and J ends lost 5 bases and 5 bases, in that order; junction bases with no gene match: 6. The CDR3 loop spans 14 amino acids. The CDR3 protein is CASSQTGGATEAFF. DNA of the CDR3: TGCGCCAGCAGTCAGACAGGGGGCGCAACTGAAGCTTTCTTT.

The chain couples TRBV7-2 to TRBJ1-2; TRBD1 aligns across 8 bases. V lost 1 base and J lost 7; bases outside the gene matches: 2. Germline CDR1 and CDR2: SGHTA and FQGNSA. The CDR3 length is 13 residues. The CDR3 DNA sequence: TGTGCCAGCAGCTTAGAGACAGGGGCTGGCTACACCTTC. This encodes CASSLETGAGYTF.

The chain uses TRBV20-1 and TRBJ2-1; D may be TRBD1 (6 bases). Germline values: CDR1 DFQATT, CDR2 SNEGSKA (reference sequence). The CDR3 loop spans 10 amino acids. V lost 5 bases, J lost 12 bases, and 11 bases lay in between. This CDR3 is CSAPQGGQFF. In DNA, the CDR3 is TGCAGTGCTCCACAGGGTGGGCAGTTCTTC.

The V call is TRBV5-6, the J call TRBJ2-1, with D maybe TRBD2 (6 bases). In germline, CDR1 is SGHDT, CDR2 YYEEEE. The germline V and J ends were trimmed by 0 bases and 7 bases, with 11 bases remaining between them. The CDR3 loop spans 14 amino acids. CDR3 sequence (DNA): TGTGCCAGCAGCTTGGTCAGGGAGGCGAATGAGCAGTTCTTC. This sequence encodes CASSLVREANEQFF.

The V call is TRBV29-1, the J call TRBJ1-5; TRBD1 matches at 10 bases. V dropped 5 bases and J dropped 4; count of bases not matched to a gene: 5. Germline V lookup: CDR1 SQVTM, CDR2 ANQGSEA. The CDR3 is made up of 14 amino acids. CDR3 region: CSVSAGQGNQPQHF. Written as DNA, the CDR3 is TGCAGCGTTTCAGCGGGACAGGGGAATCAGCCCCAGCATTTT.

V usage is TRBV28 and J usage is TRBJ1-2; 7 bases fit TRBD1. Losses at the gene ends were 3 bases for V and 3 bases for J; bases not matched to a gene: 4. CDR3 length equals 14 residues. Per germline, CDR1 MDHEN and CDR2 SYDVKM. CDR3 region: CASSLPGTDYGYTF. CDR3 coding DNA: TGTGCCAGCAGTTTGCCCGGGACAGACTATGGCTACACCTTC.

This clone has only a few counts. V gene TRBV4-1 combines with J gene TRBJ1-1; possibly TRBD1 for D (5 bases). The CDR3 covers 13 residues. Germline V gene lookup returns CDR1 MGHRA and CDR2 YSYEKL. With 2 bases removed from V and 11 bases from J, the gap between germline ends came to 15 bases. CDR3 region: CASSQSFRAGAFF. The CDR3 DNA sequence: TGCGCCAGCAGCCAATCGTTCAGGGCGGGGGCTTTCTTT.

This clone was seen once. The CDR3 protein is CASSLEAAPGSGNTIYF. In DNA form, the CDR3 reads TGTGCCAGCAGCTTAGAGGCGGCCCCGGGGTCTGGAAACACCATATATTTT. This rearrangement joins TRBV7-2 to TRBJ1-3; D is undetermined. Trimming took 1 base from V and 1 from J, leaving 14 bases between them. Germline V gene data show CDR1 as SGHTA and CDR2 as FQGNSA. The CDR3 sequence is 17 residues long.

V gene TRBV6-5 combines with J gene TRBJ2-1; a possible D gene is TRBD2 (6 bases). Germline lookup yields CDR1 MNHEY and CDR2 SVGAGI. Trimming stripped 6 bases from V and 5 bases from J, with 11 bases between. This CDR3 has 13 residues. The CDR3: CASRKPGDNEQFF. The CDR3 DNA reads TGTGCCAGCAGAAAACCGGGGGACAATGAGCAGTTCTTC.

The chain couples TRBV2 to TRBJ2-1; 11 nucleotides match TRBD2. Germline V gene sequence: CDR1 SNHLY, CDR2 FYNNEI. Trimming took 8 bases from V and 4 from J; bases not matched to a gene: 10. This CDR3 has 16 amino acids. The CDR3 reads CASGEIGLAGYNEQFF. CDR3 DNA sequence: TGTGCCAGCGGGGAGATAGGACTAGCGGGTTACAATGAGCAGTTCTTC.

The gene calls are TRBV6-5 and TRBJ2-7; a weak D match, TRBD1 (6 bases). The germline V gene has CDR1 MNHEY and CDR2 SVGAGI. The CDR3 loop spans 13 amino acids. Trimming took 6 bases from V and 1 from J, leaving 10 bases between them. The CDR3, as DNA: TGTGCCAGCAGAGACACAGGGTCCTACGAGCAGTACTTC. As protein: CASRDTGSYEQYF.

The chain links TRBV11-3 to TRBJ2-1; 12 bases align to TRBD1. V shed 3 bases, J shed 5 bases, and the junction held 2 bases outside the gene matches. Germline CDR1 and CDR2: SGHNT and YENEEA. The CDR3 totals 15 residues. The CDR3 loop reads CASSLGQGANNEQFF. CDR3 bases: TGTGCCAGCAGCTTGGGACAGGGGGCGAACAATGAGCAGTTCTTC.

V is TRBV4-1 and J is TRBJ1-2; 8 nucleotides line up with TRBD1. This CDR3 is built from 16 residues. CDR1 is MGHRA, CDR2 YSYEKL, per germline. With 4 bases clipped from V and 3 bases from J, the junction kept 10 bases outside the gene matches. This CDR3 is CASSPSGGQGYYGYTF. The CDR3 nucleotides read TGCGCCAGCAGCCCGAGTGGCGGACAGGGTTACTATGGCTACACCTTC.

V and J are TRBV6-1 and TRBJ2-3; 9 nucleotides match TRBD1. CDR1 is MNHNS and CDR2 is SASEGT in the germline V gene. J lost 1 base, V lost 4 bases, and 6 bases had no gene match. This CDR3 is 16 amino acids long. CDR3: CASSVFRDRGTDTQYF. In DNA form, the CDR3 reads TGTGCCAGCAGTGTATTTCGGGACAGGGGCACAGATACGCAGTATTTT.

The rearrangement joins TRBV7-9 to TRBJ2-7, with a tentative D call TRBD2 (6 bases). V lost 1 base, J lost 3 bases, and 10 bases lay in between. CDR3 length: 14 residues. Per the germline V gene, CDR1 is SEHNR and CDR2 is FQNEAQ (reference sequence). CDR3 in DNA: TGTGCCAGCAGCTTAGGGGCGGGACTCTACGAGCAGTACTTC. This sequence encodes CASSLGAGLYEQYF.

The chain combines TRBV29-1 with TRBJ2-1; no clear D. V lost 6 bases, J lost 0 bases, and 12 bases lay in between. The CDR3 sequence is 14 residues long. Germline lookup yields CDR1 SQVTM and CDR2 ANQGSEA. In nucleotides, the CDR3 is TGCAGCGTCCCCGCTACGGTCTCCTACAATGAGCAGTTCTTC. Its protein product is CSVPATVSYNEQFF.

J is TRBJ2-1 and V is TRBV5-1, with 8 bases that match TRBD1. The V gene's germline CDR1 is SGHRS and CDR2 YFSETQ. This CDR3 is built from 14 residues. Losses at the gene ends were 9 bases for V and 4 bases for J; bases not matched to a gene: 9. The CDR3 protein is CATRDRMRYNEQFF. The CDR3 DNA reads TGCGCCACCCGGGACAGGATGAGATACAATGAGCAGTTCTTC.

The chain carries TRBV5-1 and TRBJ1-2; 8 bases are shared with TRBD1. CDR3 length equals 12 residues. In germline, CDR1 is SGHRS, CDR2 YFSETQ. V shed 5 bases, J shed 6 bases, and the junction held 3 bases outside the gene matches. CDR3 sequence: CASSSQGDGYTF. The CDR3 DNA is TGCGCCAGCAGTTCACAGGGGGATGGCTACACCTTC.

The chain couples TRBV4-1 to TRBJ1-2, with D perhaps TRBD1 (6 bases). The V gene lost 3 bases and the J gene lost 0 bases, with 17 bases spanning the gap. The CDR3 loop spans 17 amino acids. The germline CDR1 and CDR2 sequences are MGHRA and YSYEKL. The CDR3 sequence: CASSHNTGIRTNYGYTF. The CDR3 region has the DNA TGCGCCAGCAGCCATAATACAGGGATTCGCACTAACTATGGCTACACCTTC.